These 31 T cell receptor beta chains share one sample of origin, sequenced in a study of blood T cell repertoires in COVID-19. Assay used: immunoSEQ multiplex PCR; TCRdb lists only in-frame clones, some missing. The sample holds around 230,000 clones, about four fifths seen once. Source material: peripheral blood. The origin of the receptors is a woman over 75 with acute or convalescent COVID-19.

The chain recombines TRBV7-2 with TRBJ2-5; a weak D match, TRBD2 (5 bases). The V end lost 8 bases, the J end lost 5 bases, and 18 bases lay between the germline ends. Per the germline V gene, CDR1 is SGHTA and CDR2 is FQGNSA. The CDR3 totals 14 residues. The CDR3 nucleotides are TGTGCCAGCGCGAGCGGACTTCTGGGGGAGACCCAGTACTTC. As protein: CASASGLLGETQYF.

The V call is TRBV27, the J call TRBJ1-6; 11 positions match TRBD1. Germline values: CDR1 MNHEY, CDR2 SMNVEV (reference sequence). V trimming: 5 bases; J trimming: 6 bases; junction bases outside the gene matches: 9. CDR3 size: 17 residues. The DNA of the CDR3 is TGTGCCAGCAGTACCCGGACAGGGGGCCTTCTTAATTCACCCCTCCACTTT. Protein product: CASSTRTGGLLNSPLHF.

This chain joins TRBV19 and TRBJ1-2; 9 bases align to TRBD1. The CDR3 is 15 residues long. J was trimmed by 3 bases and V by 6 bases; bases with no gene match: 8. Germline-derived CDR1 and CDR2 are LNHDA and SQIVND (reference sequence). CDR3 DNA: TGTGCCAGTAGCCCTACAGGGGGCGCGGACTATGGCTACACCTTC. This encodes CASSPTGGADYGYTF.

This clone occurred once. J is TRBJ1-4 and V is TRBV30; 7 bases fit TRBD1. The CDR3 length is 16 residues. V gave up 3 bases and J gave up 4 bases; unmatched junction bases: 11. Per the germline V gene, CDR1 is GTSNPN and CDR2 is SVGIG (reference sequence). The CDR3 loop reads CAWRPLGTALNEKLFF. Here the CDR3 DNA reads TGTGCCTGGAGGCCCCTGGGGACAGCTCTTAATGAAAAACTGTTTTTT.

This clone was found once. The V and J genes are TRBV18 and TRBJ2-6, with D uncertain. Trimming took 6 bases from V and 0 from J, leaving 6 bases between them. This CDR3 contains 14 residues. Germline CDR1 reads KGHSH; CDR2 reads LQKENI. The CDR3 coding sequence is TGTGCCAGCTCCAGTGGCTCTGGGGCCAACGTCCTGACTTTC. It codes for CASSSGSGANVLTF.

The V call is TRBV7-9, the J call TRBJ1-6; possible D gene TRBD1, 5 bases. V was clipped by 4 bases and J by 7 bases, with 11 bases between them. Germline V gene sequence: CDR1 SEHNR, CDR2 FQNEAQ (reference sequence). CDR3 size: 14 residues. CDR3: CASSSTAGNSPLHF. The CDR3 region has the DNA TGTGCCAGCAGCTCGACAGCGGGGAATTCACCCCTCCACTTT.

The CDR3 loop is CAIREEDRETYGYTF. Here the CDR3 DNA reads TGTGCCATCAGGGAAGAGGACAGGGAGACCTATGGCTACACCTTC. The chain joins TRBV10-3 to TRBJ1-2; 8 bases align to TRBD1. This CDR3 contains 15 residues. The V segment lost 6 bases and the J segment 4 bases; nucleotides outside the gene matches: 10. Germline CDR1 reads ENHRY; CDR2 reads SYGVKD.

The chain joins TRBV4-2 to TRBJ2-7; 9 bases fit TRBD2. CDR1 and CDR2 (germline): LGHNA, YNFKEQ. The ends lost 0 bases at V and 6 bases at J; junction bases unmatched: 6. The CDR3 contains 15 residues. In nucleotides, the CDR3 is TGTGCCAGCAGCCAAGAGGGCGGGGGGGCCGGCGAGCAGTACTTC. Encoded protein: CASSQEGGGAGEQYF.

This clone was seen just once. The gene calls are TRBV4-2 and TRBJ2-1, with 8 nucleotides matching TRBD2. The V gene's germline CDR1 is LGHNA and CDR2 YNFKEQ. This CDR3 region has 16 residues. V trimming: 1 base; J trimming: 7 bases; junction bases outside the gene matches: 9. The CDR3 nucleotides read TGTGCCAGCAGCCAAGTTAGCGGGGCCCTAGGGAATGAGCAGTTCTTC. Translated, it gives CASSQVSGALGNEQFF.

The genes are TRBV20-1 and TRBJ1-1; D not certain. Per the germline V gene, CDR1 is DFQATT and CDR2 is SNEGSKA (reference sequence). V lost 6 bases and J 10 bases, leaving 6 bases between the germline ends. This CDR3 contains 8 residues. CDR3 in DNA: TGCAGTGCGAGCGCAGCTTTCTTT. Translation gives CSASAAFF.

The chain has TRBV2 and TRBJ1-5, with 8 bases that match TRBD1. CDR1 and CDR2 (germline): SNHLY, FYNNEI. The trim removed 6 bases at V and 4 bases at J, leaving 5 bases unmatched. This CDR3 has 14 amino acids. As DNA, the CDR3 is TGTGCCAGCAGCGGGGGGACAGGTAATCAGCCCCAGCATTTT. It encodes CASSGGTGNQPQHF.

The rearrangement uses TRBV28 and TRBJ1-5, with 7 bases fitting TRBD1. J was trimmed by 0 bases and V by 6 bases; bases with no gene match: 5. Germline lookup yields CDR1 MDHEN and CDR2 SYDVKM. The CDR3 has 15 residues. CDR3 in DNA: TGTGCCAGCAGCGAGGGACAGCTTAGCAATCAGCCCCAGCATTTT. Protein sequence: CASSEGQLSNQPQHF.

The chain links TRBV7-2 to TRBJ1-1; D not certain. Germline values: CDR1 SGHTA, CDR2 FQGNSA. V was cut by 8 bases and J by 1 base, with 14 bases left in between. The CDR3 spans 14 residues. The CDR3 loop is CASGRGGPNTEAFF. The CDR3 nucleotides read TGTGCCAGCGGCCGTGGAGGACCGAACACTGAAGCTTTCTTT.

V usage is TRBV28 and J usage is TRBJ1-2, with 8 bases matching TRBD1. CDR3 length equals 15 residues. V shed 7 bases, J shed 4 bases, and the junction held 11 bases outside the gene matches. Germline-derived CDR1 and CDR2 are MDHEN and SYDVKM. The CDR3 DNA sequence: TGTGCCAGCACTCCCGGACAGGGAAACGGCTATGGCTACACCTTC. It translates to CASTPGQGNGYGYTF.

The chain is built from TRBV5-4 and TRBJ2-3; D perhaps matches TRBD2 (5 bases). Deletions cut 7 bases from V and 0 bases from J, with 6 bases between. In germline, CDR1 is SGHNT, CDR2 YYREEE (reference sequence). The CDR3 runs to 12 residues. In nucleotides, the CDR3 is TGTGCCAGCGGACTCAGCACAGATACGCAGTATTTT. It specifies CASGLSTDTQYF.

This chain connects TRBV9 to TRBJ2-1, with 14 positions matching TRBD2. The CDR3 covers 16 residues. V was pared by 4 bases and J by 9 bases, with 9 bases of the junction left unmatched. Looked up from germline, CDR1 is SGDLS and CDR2 is YYNGEE. CDR3 sequence reads: CASSFGLAGGSREQFF. DNA of the CDR3: TGTGCCAGCAGCTTCGGACTAGCGGGGGGCTCTCGTGAGCAGTTCTTC.

Regarding this clone: Different DNA sequences within this sample yield the same CDR3. The chain has TRBV4-2 and TRBJ1-5; possibly TRBD1 for D (5 bases). Trimming pared 0 bases from V and 5 bases from J, leaving 11 bases between. The germline CDR1 and CDR2 sequences are LGHNA and YNFKEQ. The CDR3 contains 15 residues. The CDR3 DNA reads as TGTGCCAGCAGCCAAGACGGGGGGGTCGATCAGCCCCAGCATTTT. Its protein is CASSQDGGVDQPQHF.

The chain is built from TRBV29-1 and TRBJ1-2, with 8 positions matching TRBD1. The length of the CDR3 is 12 residues. Germline lookup yields CDR1 SQVTM and CDR2 ANQGSEA. V trimming: 6 bases; J trimming: 4 bases; junction bases outside the gene matches: 4. CDR3 residues: CSVRQGSYGYTF. The CDR3 DNA reads as TGCAGCGTCAGACAGGGGAGCTATGGCTACACCTTC.

In nucleotides, the CDR3 is TGTGCCAGCAGCTTAAGCTTTTCCGGGGGGGCAGATACGCAGTATTTT. Protein sequence: CASSLSFSGGADTQYF. The J gene is TRBJ2-3, the V gene TRBV7-2, with 8 bases that match TRBD2. Trimming at V came to 2 bases and at J to 4 bases, leaving 8 bases not matched to a gene. From germline, CDR1 is SGHTA and CDR2 FQGNSA. CDR3 size: 16 residues.

Only a few counts were recorded for this clone. The chain links TRBV2 to TRBJ1-5; 8 nucleotides line up with TRBD1. The V gene's germline CDR1 is SNHLY and CDR2 FYNNEI. Trimming cost V 4 bases and J 6 bases; bases outside gene matches: 8. The CDR3 is 15 residues long. This CDR3 reads CASSGPGQVAQPQHF. In DNA, the CDR3 is TGTGCCAGCAGTGGGCCGGGACAGGTGGCTCAGCCCCAGCATTTT.

The chain carries TRBV5-1 and TRBJ1-6; the match to TRBD1 covers 7 bases. Germline loops: CDR1 SGHRS, CDR2 YFSETQ. The ends lost 4 bases at V and 6 bases at J; junction bases unmatched: 7. The CDR3 runs 15 residues. The CDR3 loop reads CASSKTTGSNSPLHF. The CDR3, as DNA: TGCGCCAGCAGCAAAACGACAGGGAGTAATTCACCCCTCCACTTT.

As to this clone: The same CDR3 also results from other DNA sequences found in this sample. This chain connects TRBV5-1 to TRBJ2-3; TRBD1 matches at 9 bases. Unmatched junction bases numbered 5, after V lost 2 bases and J lost 1 base. The CDR3 totals 16 residues. Germline V gene sequence: CDR1 SGHRS, CDR2 YFSETQ. CDR3 amino acids: CASSLGDREGTDTQYF. For the CDR3, the DNA is TGCGCCAGCAGCTTAGGGGACAGGGAAGGCACAGATACGCAGTATTTT.

The gene calls are TRBV6-6 and TRBJ1-1, with a weak D call TRBD1 (5 bases). V was shortened by 5 bases and J by 4 bases, with 17 bases between the two germline ends. CDR3 size: 15 residues. In germline, CDR1 is MNHNY, CDR2 SVGAGI (reference sequence). The CDR3 coding sequence is TGTGCCAGCAGTCCCCCCGGGGGGGAGGGCACTGAAGCTTTCTTT. Translation: CASSPPGGEGTEAFF.

V gene TRBV3-1 (or the pseudogene TRBV3-2) combines with J gene TRBJ2-3; D is undetermined. V dropped 2 bases and J dropped 2 bases, with 11 bases sitting between them. CDR1 and CDR2 from the germline V gene are LGHDT and YNNKEL (reference sequence). The CDR3 runs 15 residues. DNA for the CDR3: TGTGCCAGCAGCCAACCCGGCAGGAACACAGATACGCAGTATTTT. It codes for CASSQPGRNTDTQYF.

The chain recombines TRBV19 with TRBJ2-3; 12 bases map to TRBD2. Losses at the gene ends were 8 bases for V and 5 bases for J; bases not matched to a gene: 11. The CDR3 runs 16 residues. Germline CDR1 and CDR2: LNHDA and SQIVND (reference sequence). In DNA form, the CDR3 reads TGTGCCAGTTACCCTACTAGCGGGGGGCCCGTAGATACGCAGTATTTT. Residues: CASYPTSGGPVDTQYF.

The genes are TRBV7-9 and TRBJ1-2, with TRBD1 identical over 10 bases. This CDR3 region has 14 residues. Germline V gene data show CDR1 as SEHNR and CDR2 as FQNEAQ (reference sequence). V gave up 4 bases and J gave up 8 bases; unmatched junction bases: 7. The CDR3 protein is CASSSTGGVGGYTF. DNA for the CDR3: TGTGCCAGCAGCTCGACAGGGGGCGTGGGAGGCTACACCTTC.

The chain employs TRBV9 and TRBJ2-7, with TRBD1 matching 9 bases. The CDR3 contains 13 residues. V shed 4 bases, J shed 6 bases, and the junction held 5 bases outside the gene matches. Germline CDR1 reads SGDLS; CDR2 reads YYNGEE. CDR3 residues: CASSSMTGGEQYF. The CDR3 DNA sequence: TGTGCCAGCAGCTCGATGACAGGGGGCGAGCAGTACTTC.

This clone has just a few counts. The chain recombines TRBV19 with TRBJ2-3; the D gene is possibly TRBD2 (6 bases). This CDR3 comprises 16 residues. Germline V gene lookup returns CDR1 LNHDA and CDR2 SQIVND (reference sequence). Deletions cut 0 bases from V and 6 bases from J, with 16 bases between. The CDR3 region has the DNA TGTGCCAGTAGTATAGATAGGGTGGACTATCCGGATACGCAGTATTTT. Amino acid sequence: CASSIDRVDYPDTQYF.

CDR3 sequence reads: CASSLGTGGASQPQHF. The CDR3 nucleotides read TGCGCCAGCAGTCTAGGGACAGGGGGAGCCTCGCAGCCCCAGCATTTT. The chain carries TRBV4-1 and TRBJ1-5, with TRBD1 matching 11 bases. Germline V gene data show CDR1 as MGHRA and CDR2 as YSYEKL. Trimming removed 6 bases from V and 7 bases from J; junction bases left unmatched: 11. This CDR3 is built from 16 residues.

The rearrangement links TRBV5-1 to TRBJ2-5, with D possibly TRBD1 on 6 matching bases. The CDR3 loop spans 16 amino acids. V gave up 4 bases and J gave up 2 bases, with 18 bases separating them. Germline V gene lookup returns CDR1 SGHRS and CDR2 YFSETQ. CDR3 sequence reads: CASSGGGGAPQETQYF. DNA of the CDR3: TGCGCCAGCAGCGGCGGTGGGGGCGCCCCTCAAGAGACCCAGTACTTC.

This clone was seen ten or more times. The V and J genes are TRBV7-6 and TRBJ1-2; 10 nucleotides line up with TRBD1. There are 16 residues in the CDR3. CDR1 and CDR2 (germline): SGHVS, FNYEAQ. V shed 5 bases and J 4 bases; nucleotides not matched to a gene: 10. CDR3: CASSPGGQGTSYGYTF. The DNA of the CDR3 is TGTGCCAGCAGCCCAGGGGGACAGGGGACCAGCTATGGCTACACCTTC.